Sequencing of this T cell receptor beta chain was carried out in a study of regulatory T cells in long-lasting Graves disease. Trimming removed 5 bases at V and 3 bases at J, with 14 bases between. Germline V gives CDR1 LNHDA, CDR2 SQIVND (reference sequence). The CDR3 contains 14 residues. Time point indicated: newly diagnosed GD, antithyroid drugs for less than 3 months. From PBMCs, RNA was extracted and then used to make the TCR library. For TCR beta, libraries came from iRepertoire HTBI primers and Arm-PCR of CDR3 regions. Per the study methods: Samples collectively showed more than 55 TRBV and 14 TRBJ segments. One entry per CDR3 protein results from TCRdb running MiXCR on the multiplex PCR reads. The V and J calls come from TCRdb's annotation, not from the publication. The profile covers 350,000 to 500,000 distinct CDR3 sequences, with 15% to 20% appearing a single time and roughly 23% taken by the ten largest.

This clonotype was found once. Its specificity is not known. Study results and caveats: The study examined only peripheral blood, not thyroid tissue.

The sample was also reused in another study, on T cells in Graves' hyperthyroidism and ophthalmopathy.

This sequence was found in a woman aged 18-29 years with Graves disease. The rearrangement links TRBV19 to TRBJ2-7, with D tentatively TRBD1 (6 bases). The material was peripheral blood mononuclear cells (PBMCs), obtained at new diagnosis, from a patient treated with antithyroid drugs. The CDR3 DNA sequence: TGTGCCAGTAGTGCGGACAGCTACAACTACGAGCAGTACTTC. It specifies CASSADSYNYEQYF.